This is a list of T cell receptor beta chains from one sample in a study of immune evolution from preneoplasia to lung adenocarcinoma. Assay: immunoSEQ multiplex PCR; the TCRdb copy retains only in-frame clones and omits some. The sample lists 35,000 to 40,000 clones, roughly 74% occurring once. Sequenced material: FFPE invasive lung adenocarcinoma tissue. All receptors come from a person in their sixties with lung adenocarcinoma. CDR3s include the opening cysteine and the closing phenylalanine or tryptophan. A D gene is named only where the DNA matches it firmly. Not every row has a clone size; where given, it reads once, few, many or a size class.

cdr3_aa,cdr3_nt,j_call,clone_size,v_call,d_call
CASSLGWGEQETQYF,TGCGCCAGCAGCTTGGGTTGGGGCGAACAAGAGACCCAGTACTTC,TRBJ2-5,NA,TRBV5-1,NA
CASSLDRGSGTQYF,TGCGCCAGCAGCTTGGACAGGGGCTCGGGGACCCAGTACTTC,TRBJ2-5,NA,TRBV5-1,TRBD1
CASRELGRATDTQYF,TGCGCCAGCAGGGAGCTTGGGAGGGCCACAGATACGCAGTATTTT,TRBJ2-3,few,TRBV5-1,TRBD2
CSTKRASDTQYF,TGCAGCACAAAAAGGGCCTCAGATACGCAGTATTTT,TRBJ2-3,NA,TRBV29-1,NA
CASSLGGTSGNEQFF,TGTGCCAGCAGTTTAGGGGGGACTAGCGGCAATGAGCAGTTCTTC,TRBJ2-1,NA,TRBV28,TRBD2
CASSGAGAHVAKNIQYF,TGTGCCAGCAGTGGGGCCGGGGCGCACGTAGCCAAAAACATTCAGTACTTC,TRBJ2-4,NA,TRBV28,NA
CASSQPGTETYEQYF,TGTGCCAGCAGTCAACCCGGGACAGAAACCTACGAGCAGTACTTC,TRBJ2-7,few,TRBV6-6,TRBD1
CASSLIKGTQYF,TGTGCCAGCAGCTTAATCAAGGGTACGCAGTATTTT,TRBJ2-3,NA,TRBV11-3,NA
CASSPARTRGSGANVLTF,TGTGCCAGCAGTCCGGCCAGGACTCGGGGGTCTGGGGCCAACGTCCTGACTTTC,TRBJ2-6,NA,TRBV28,NA
CASSVDDSREAFF,TGTGCCAGCAGCGTAGATGACAGCCGAGAAGCTTTCTTT,TRBJ1-1,NA,TRBV9,NA
CASSFLTSGRVNEQFF,TGTGCCAGCAGTTTCCTGACTAGCGGGAGGGTGAATGAGCAGTTCTTC,TRBJ2-1,NA,TRBV27,TRBD2
CASSLDSNTEAFF,TGTGCCAGCAGTCTGGACAGTAACACTGAAGCTTTCTTT,TRBJ1-1,NA,TRBV2,NA
CASSPHLRDLNQPQHF,TGTGCCAGCAGTCCCCACCTCCGGGACCTCAATCAGCCCCAGCATTTT,TRBJ1-5,NA,TRBV28,NA
CASRRTSGSLNEQFF,TGTGCCAGCAGGCGGACTAGCGGGAGTCTGAATGAGCAGTTCTTC,TRBJ2-1,few,TRBV7-9,TRBD2
CASSLIVGGNTGELFF,TGTGCCAGCAGCTTAATCGTGGGTGGGAACACCGGGGAGCTGTTTTTT,TRBJ2-2,NA,TRBV7-9,NA
CASSLVGGRNTEAFF,TGTGCCAGCAGCTTAGTCGGGGGTAGGAACACTGAAGCTTTCTTT,TRBJ1-1,NA,TRBV7-8,NA
CASSKPGQGWEQYF,TGTGCCAGCAGTAAACCGGGACAGGGGTGGGAGCAGTACTTC,TRBJ2-7,NA,TRBV7-2,TRBD1
CASSQGRAGSSYEQYF,TGTGCCAGCAGCCAAGGAAGGGCAGGAAGCTCCTACGAGCAGTACTTC,TRBJ2-7,NA,TRBV4-2,NA
CATQLADRETQYF,TGTGCCACCCAACTAGCGGATCGAGAGACCCAGTACTTC,TRBJ2-5,NA,TRBV2,TRBD2
CASSLNTGELFF,TGCGCCAGCAGTTTGAACACCGGGGAGCTGTTTTTT,TRBJ2-2,NA,TRBV10-1,NA
CASSKDASYNEQFF,TGTGCCAGCTCAAAAGACGCCTCCTACAATGAGCAGTTCTTC,TRBJ2-1,NA,TRBV18,NA
CSVVGGSDPTNEKLFF,TGCAGCGTTGTTGGGGGTTCAGACCCAACTAATGAAAAACTGTTTTTT,TRBJ1-4,NA,TRBV29-1,NA
CSVEGRRSQETQYF,TGCAGCGTTGAGGGACGTAGGTCCCAAGAGACCCAGTACTTC,TRBJ2-5,few,TRBV29-1,NA
CASSRSRLAGVKDTQYF,TGTGCCAGCAGCAGGTCTAGACTAGCGGGAGTAAAAGATACGCAGTATTTT,TRBJ2-3,NA,TRBV11-2,TRBD2
CASSERGQDTQYF,TGCGCCAGCAGTGAACGGGGACAAGATACGCAGTATTTT,TRBJ2-3,NA,TRBV10-2,NA
CASSVVAGRGNEQFF,TGTGCCAGCAGCGTAGTGGCGGGACGGGGCAATGAGCAGTTCTTC,TRBJ2-1,NA,TRBV9,NA
CASTQGRMMYEQYF,TGTGCCAGCACTCAGGGGCGTATGATGTACGAGCAGTACTTC,TRBJ2-7,NA,TRBV2,NA
CASSLLLGNEKLFF,TGTGCCAGCAGTTTATTGCTCGGTAATGAAAAACTGTTTTTT,TRBJ1-4,NA,TRBV28,NA
CASKTPGRGDGEQFF,TGTGCCAGCAAAACTCCCGGTAGGGGGGACGGTGAGCAGTTCTTC,TRBJ2-1,NA,TRBV28,NA
CAWRGNRDSRNGYTF,TGTGCCTGGAGAGGAAACAGGGACTCGCGTAATGGCTACACCTTC,TRBJ1-2,NA,TRBV30,NA
CASSLVDTEAFF,TGTGCCAGCAGCTTAGTGGATACTGAAGCTTTCTTT,TRBJ1-1,NA,TRBV13,NA
CASRRGEYNEQFF,TGTGCCAGCAGGAGAGGGGAGTACAATGAGCAGTTCTTC,TRBJ2-1,NA,TRBV6-5,NA
CASSARGSGPRRAFF,TGTGCCAGCAGCGCCCGAGGATCGGGACCCCGGAGAGCTTTCTTT,TRBJ1-1,NA,TRBV11-2,NA
CATSDRNNEQFF,TGTGCCACTTCGGACAGAAACAATGAGCAGTTCTTC,TRBJ2-1,NA,TRBV28,NA
CASSYSGLNYGYTF,TGTGCCAGCAGTTATTCGGGACTGAACTATGGCTACACCTTC,TRBJ1-2,few,TRBV6-6,NA
CASSQVYFPDSQIYNEQFF,TGTGCCAGCAGCCAAGTCTATTTCCCGGACTCCCAGATATACAATGAGCAGTTCTTC,TRBJ2-1,NA,TRBV4-2,NA
CATSLGTTRSYNEQFF,TGTGCCACCAGCCTTGGGACTACACGATCCTACAATGAGCAGTTCTTC,TRBJ2-1,NA,TRBV15,TRBD2
CASIGQGAGDNEQFF,TGTGCCAGTATCGGACAGGGGGCTGGGGACAATGAGCAGTTCTTC,TRBJ2-1,NA,TRBV19,TRBD1
CASSQGQGAIGANVLTF,TGCGCCAGCAGCCAAGGACAGGGGGCAATTGGGGCCAACGTCCTGACTTTC,TRBJ2-6,NA,TRBV4-1,TRBD1
CASSLGGTDTQYF,TGCGCCAGCAGCTTGGGGGGCACAGATACGCAGTATTTT,TRBJ2-3,NA,TRBV5-1,NA
CASSQGPTGGNQPQHF,TGCGCCAGCAGCCAAGGGCCCACCGGGGGCAATCAGCCCCAGCATTTT,TRBJ1-5,NA,TRBV4-1,NA
CAISTGMGTEAFF,TGTGCCATCAGCACAGGGATGGGCACTGAAGCTTTCTTT,TRBJ1-1,NA,TRBV10-3,NA
CASSQDCPSSYNEQFF,TGCGCCAGCAGCCAAGACTGCCCAAGCTCCTACAATGAGCAGTTCTTC,TRBJ2-1,NA,TRBV4-3,NA
CASSLRQTATNEKLFF,TGTGCCAGCAGTCTACGACAGACAGCAACTAATGAAAAACTGTTTTTT,TRBJ1-4,NA,TRBV27,NA
CAISETLGEQFF,TGTGCCATCAGTGAAACTTTAGGTGAGCAGTTCTTC,TRBJ2-1,NA,TRBV10-3,NA
CASSLGGFTGELFF,TGCGCCAGCAGCTTAGGAGGGTTCACCGGGGAGCTGTTTTTT,TRBJ2-2,NA,TRBV5-1,NA